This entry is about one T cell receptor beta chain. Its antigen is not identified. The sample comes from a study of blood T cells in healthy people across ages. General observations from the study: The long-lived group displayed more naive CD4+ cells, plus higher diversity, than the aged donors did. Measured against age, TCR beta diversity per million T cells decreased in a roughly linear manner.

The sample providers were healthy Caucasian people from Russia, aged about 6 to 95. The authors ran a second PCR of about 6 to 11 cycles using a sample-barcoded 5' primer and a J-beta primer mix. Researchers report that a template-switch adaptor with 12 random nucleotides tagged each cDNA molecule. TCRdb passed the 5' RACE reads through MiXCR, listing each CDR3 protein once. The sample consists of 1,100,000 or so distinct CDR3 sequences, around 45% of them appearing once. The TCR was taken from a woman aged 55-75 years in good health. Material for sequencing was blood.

DNA of the CDR3: TGCAGTGCTAGGACAGCAAACACTGAAGCTTTCTTT. Protein: CSARTANTEAFF. The chain couples TRBV20-1 to TRBJ1-1; tentatively, D is TRBD1 (5 bases). The V gene's germline CDR1 is DFQATT and CDR2 SNEGSKA (reference sequence). The CDR3 has 12 residues. Deletions cut 3 bases from V and 2 bases from J, with 7 bases between.